This TCR beta chain was captured by sequencing in a study of blood T cell repertoires in COVID-19. Study summary: Both acute and convalescent COVID-19 samples were obtained from the United States, Italy and Spain.

Repertoires were generated with immunoSEQ multiplex PCR, while TCRdb's copy carries only in-frame clones and drops some. This sample has fewer than 120,000 clones, with approximately 70% found just once. This sequence originates from a woman aged 55-70 years with acute or convalescent COVID-19. Sequenced sample: peripheral blood.

CDR3 sequence (DNA): TGTGCCAGCAGCGCTAGCGAGAAAAACATTCAGTACTTC. Translating it yields CASSASEKNIQYF. The chain joins TRBV6-6 to TRBJ2-4; D possibly corresponds to TRBD2 (6 bases). The V end lost 6 bases, the J end lost 4 bases, and 10 bases lay between the germline ends. Germline-derived CDR1 and CDR2 are MNHNY and SVGAGI (reference sequence). CDR3 length: 13 amino acids.